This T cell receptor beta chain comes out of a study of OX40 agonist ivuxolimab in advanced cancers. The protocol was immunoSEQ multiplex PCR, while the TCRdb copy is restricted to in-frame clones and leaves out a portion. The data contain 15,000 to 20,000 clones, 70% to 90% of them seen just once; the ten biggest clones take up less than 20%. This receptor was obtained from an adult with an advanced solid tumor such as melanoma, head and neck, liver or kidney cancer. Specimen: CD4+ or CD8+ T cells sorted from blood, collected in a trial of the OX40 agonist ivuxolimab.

CDR3 coding DNA: TGTGCCAGCCGCTGGGGGGGTGAGCAGTTCTTC. This codes for CASRWGGEQFF. The rearrangement joins TRBV27 to TRBJ2-1, with 7 bases identical to TRBD2. CDR3 length: 11 residues. The J segment lost 9 bases and the V segment lost 8 bases, leaving 4 bases of the junction unmatched. CDR1 is MNHEY, CDR2 SMNVEV, per germline (reference sequence).